A selection of T cell receptor beta chains follows, all from one sample in a study of blood T cell repertoires in COVID-19. Assay: immunoSEQ multiplex PCR; the TCRdb copy retains only in-frame clones and omits some. The repertoire has roughly 250,000 clones, 84% of them found once; the top ten carry over 8.5%. The sample comprised peripheral blood. The receptors here all came from a human donor in a cohort sampled during active COVID-19. Both conserved end residues are part of each CDR3. A D gene is named only where the DNA matches it firmly. The size of a clone is reported for some rows only, either as once, few or many, or as a class for expanded clones.

-,TRBV28,TRBD1,15,TRBJ2-3,CASSSVGQGEDTQYF,TGTGCCAGCAGTTCTGTGGGACAGGGTGAAGATACGCAGTATTTT
-,TRBV11-2,TRBD1,14,TRBJ1-5,CASSFGQGGQPQHF,TGTGCCAGCAGCTTCGGACAGGGCGGACAGCCCCAGCATTTT
-,TRBV5-1,-,13,TRBJ2-2,CASSLDGDGELFF,TGCGCCAGCAGCTTGGACGGGGACGGGGAGCTGTTTTTT
-,TRBV19,TRBD2,16,TRBJ2-3,CASSSGLAGWVDTQYF,TGTGCCAGTAGTTCGGGACTAGCGGGGTGGGTGGATACGCAGTATTTT
-,TRBV7-2,TRBD2,19,TRBJ2-1,CASSRVGTSGGVAYNEQFF,TGTGCCAGCAGCAGGGTCGGGACTAGCGGGGGGGTCGCCTACAATGAGCAGTTCTTC
once,TRBV19,-,14,TRBJ1-5,CASRGSYSNQPQHF,TGTGCCAGTCGCGGGAGTTATAGCAATCAGCCCCAGCATTTT
medium-sized,TRBV27,TRBD1,13,TRBJ2-2,CASRTGEAGELFF,TGTGCCAGCAGGACAGGGGAGGCCGGGGAGCTGTTTTTT
-,TRBV12-2,-,14,TRBJ2-4,CASRSSTGQFIQYF,TGTGCAAGTCGCTCTTCTACGGGACAGTTTATTCAGTACTTC
-,TRBV28,-,15,TRBJ2-5,CASSRAGKTQETQYF,TGTGCCAGCAGTCGCGCGGGCAAAACCCAAGAGACCCAGTACTTC
-,TRBV11-2,TRBD1,18,TRBJ1-3,CASSLVRGQVLSGNTIYF,TGTGCCAGCAGCTTAGTCAGAGGACAGGTCCTCTCTGGAAACACCATATATTTT
-,TRBV2,-,15,TRBJ2-7,CASSDRDPFSYEQYF,TGTGCCAGCAGTGACAGGGATCCTTTTTCCTACGAGCAGTACTTC
-,TRBV7-2,TRBD2,19,TRBJ2-5,CASSLYLAGAGVRQETQYF,TGTGCCAGCAGCTTATATCTAGCGGGAGCCGGAGTCAGGCAAGAGACCCAGTACTTC
-,TRBV19,TRBD1,15,TRBJ2-7,CASSDPKRGLYEQYF,TGTGCCAGTAGTGATCCGAAAAGGGGGCTCTACGAGCAGTACTTC
-,TRBV4-2,TRBD1,16,TRBJ1-5,CASSPTPAGGDQPQHF,TGTGCCAGCAGCCCTACCCCTGCAGGGGGAGATCAGCCCCAGCATTTT
-,TRBV5-1,TRBD2,15,TRBJ2-5,CASSLASTSVETQYF,TGCGCCAGCAGCTTGGCCTCGACTAGCGTAGAGACCCAGTACTTC
-,TRBV2,-,15,TRBJ1-1,CASSFGEGGNTEAFF,TGTGCCAGCAGCTTTGGGGAAGGGGGGAACACTGAAGCTTTCTTT
-,TRBV19,-,18,TRBJ2-1,CASIGRTPGAFWVNEQFF,TGTGCCAGTATAGGGAGGACGCCGGGAGCCTTCTGGGTCAATGAGCAGTTCTTC
-,TRBV5-6,-,12,TRBJ2-2,CASGLQAGELFF,TGTGCCAGCGGTTTACAAGCCGGGGAGCTGTTTTTT
-,TRBV19,-,16,TRBJ1-4,CASSPRTGGRGEKLFF,TGTGCCAGTAGCCCTAGGACCGGCGGTCGGGGAGAAAAACTGTTTTTT
-,TRBV5-1,TRBD1,15,TRBJ2-1,CASSPGTVTYNEQFF,TGCGCCAGCAGCCCTGGGACAGTTACCTACAATGAGCAGTTCTTC
-,TRBV15,-,13,TRBJ1-4,CATSITGSEKLFF,TGTGCCACCAGCATCACCGGGTCTGAAAAACTGTTTTTT
-,TRBV28,TRBD2,14,TRBJ2-1,CAGTSGGAYNEQFF,TGTGCTGGGACTAGCGGGGGGGCGTACAATGAGCAGTTCTTC
-,TRBV6-5,-,13,TRBJ1-5,CASVGEGDQPQHF,TGTGCCAGCGTCGGAGAGGGGGATCAGCCCCAGCATTTT
-,TRBV2,-,17,TRBJ2-5,CASSVSRNRGGGETQYF,TGTGCCAGCAGTGTAAGCCGGAACAGGGGAGGTGGGGAGACCCAGTACTTC
-,TRBV7-2,TRBD2,16,TRBJ2-1,CASSSSGNVATNEQFF,TGTGCCAGCAGCTCGAGCGGGAACGTGGCCACCAATGAGCAGTTCTTC
-,TRBV20-1,-,11,TRBJ2-3,CSALKIDTQYF,TGCAGTGCACTGAAGATAGATACGCAGTATTTT
once,TRBV4-3,-,15,TRBJ2-7,CASSQVWSGFYEQYF,TGCGCCAGCAGCCAAGTCTGGAGTGGATTCTACGAGCAGTACTTC
-,TRBV4-1,-,15,TRBJ1-4,CASSQPGSGLEKLFF,TGCGCCAGCAGCCAACCGGGTTCGGGGTTGGAAAAACTGTTTTTT
-,TRBV6-6,TRBD1,16,TRBJ2-2,CASSPSDRGLPGELFF,TGTGCCAGCAGTCCCTCAGACAGGGGGCTCCCCGGGGAGCTGTTTTTT
-,TRBV28,-,20,TRBJ2-4,CASSTPGVGVQGLAKNIQYF,TGTGCCAGCAGTACCCCAGGAGTGGGTGTACAGGGATTAGCCAAAAACATTCAGTACTTC
-,TRBV15,-,15,TRBJ1-3,CATSIEGSKGNTIYF,TGTGCCACCAGCATCGAGGGATCGAAAGGAAACACCATATATTTT
-,TRBV4-2,-,15,TRBJ2-3,CASSLEGGNTDTQYF,TGTGCCAGCAGCCTGGAGGGCGGGAACACAGATACGCAGTATTTT
once,TRBV14,-,16,TRBJ2-7,CASSAIPGTGLYEQYF,TGTGCCAGTTCCGCAATCCCCGGGACTGGGCTCTACGAGCAGTACTTC
-,TRBV11-2,-,14,TRBJ2-1,CASSPGTGSDEQFF,TGTGCCAGCAGCCCGGGGACCGGGAGTGATGAGCAGTTCTTC
-,TRBV28,-,14,TRBJ2-7,CASSPGGLDDEQYF,TGTGCCAGCAGTCCTGGGGGCCTAGACGACGAGCAGTACTTC
-,TRBV7-3,TRBD1,15,TRBJ2-2,CASSPGTVNTGELFF,TGTGCCAGCAGCCCCGGGACAGTGAACACCGGGGAGCTGTTTTTT
once,TRBV6-5,TRBD1,16,TRBJ1-2,CASSYNSGQGFYGYTF,TGTGCCAGCAGTTACAACTCGGGACAGGGTTTCTATGGCTACACCTTC
-,TRBV9,-,14,TRBJ1-1,CASSVGGLSAEAFF,TGTGCCAGCAGCGTAGGAGGATTAAGCGCTGAAGCTTTCTTT
-,TRBV5-6,TRBD1,15,TRBJ2-7,CASRQGQGASYEQYF,TGTGCCAGCAGGCAGGGACAGGGGGCCTCCTACGAGCAGTACTTC
-,TRBV27,-,15,TRBJ2-6,CASSLRGSGANVLTF,TGTGCCAGCAGTTTAAGGGGGTCTGGGGCCAACGTCCTGACTTTC
-,TRBV5-4,-,14,TRBJ1-1,CASTSGGLDTEAFF,TGTGCCAGCACCTCCGGGGGGTTAGACACTGAAGCTTTCTTT
-,TRBV27,-,15,TRBJ1-5,CASSLQGGSNQPQHF,TGTGCCAGCAGTTTACAAGGAGGTAGTAATCAGCCCCAGCATTTT
-,TRBV7-8,-,13,TRBJ1-5,CASTQGTHQPQHF,TGTGCCAGCACGCAGGGGACGCATCAGCCCCAGCATTTT
once,TRBV5-6,TRBD2,16,TRBJ2-7,CASSLKGGSFFYEQYF,TGTGCCAGCAGCTTGAAGGGAGGGTCCTTCTTCTACGAGCAGTACTTC
-,TRBV3-1/TRBV3-2,-,14,TRBJ2-7,CASSLDRGSYEQYF,TGTGCCAGCAGCCTGGACCGGGGGTCCTACGAGCAGTACTTC